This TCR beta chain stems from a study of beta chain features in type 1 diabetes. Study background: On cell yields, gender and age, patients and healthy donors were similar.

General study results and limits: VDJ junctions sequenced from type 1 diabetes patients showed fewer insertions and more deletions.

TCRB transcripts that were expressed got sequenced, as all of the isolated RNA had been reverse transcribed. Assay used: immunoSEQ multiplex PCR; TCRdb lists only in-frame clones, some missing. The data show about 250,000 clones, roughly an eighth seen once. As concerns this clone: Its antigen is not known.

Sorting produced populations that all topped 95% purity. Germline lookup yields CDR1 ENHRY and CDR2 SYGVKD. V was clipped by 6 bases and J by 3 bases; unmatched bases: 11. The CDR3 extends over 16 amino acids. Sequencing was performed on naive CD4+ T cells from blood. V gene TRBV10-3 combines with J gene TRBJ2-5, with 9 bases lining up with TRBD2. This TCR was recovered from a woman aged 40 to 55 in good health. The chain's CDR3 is CAIRRILASGEETQYF. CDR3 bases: TGTGCCATCAGACGTATACTGGCTAGCGGGGAAGAGACCCAGTACTTC.